This TCR beta chain comes out of a study of monozygotic twins with inflammatory bowel disease. Overall study findings and caveats: The sharing of clonotypes with others was lower in IBD patients than in healthy twins, especially with disease activity.

Eight separate reactions per sample served to make cDNA. Template-switch reactions added UMIs with a 6-nucleotide sample barcode. TCRdb reprocessed the 5' RACE reads and reports one entry per CDR3 protein, with no DNA. The table for this sample gives over 350,000 distinct CDR3 sequences. From germline, CDR1 is MDHEN and CDR2 SYDVKM. The CDR3 has 18 residues. Each donor supplied about 2.7 ml of blood. To note about this clonotype: Its target is unknown.

The receptor was isolated from a human donor with ulcerative colitis or Crohn's disease, or a healthy co-twin of an affected twin (not recorded which). The sequencing input was blood. V usage is TRBV28 and J usage is TRBJ2-7; TCRdb lists TRBD2, though no DNA is available to test this call. This CDR3 reads CASSLYLRGGLGLYEQYF.